One sample yielded the 30 T cell receptor beta chains listed below, sequenced in a study of T cell responses to AZD1222 COVID-19 vaccine. Libraries were prepared by immunoSEQ multiplex PCR; TCRdb keeps only in-frame clonotypes and omits some of them. Found here are around 99,000 clones, around nine tenths of them singletons; the top ten hold more than 9.5%. The sample here was peripheral blood, taken on day 0 of AZD1222 vaccination. The receptors come from an adult in good health.

V gene TRBV9 combines with J gene TRBJ1-1, with D maybe TRBD1 (6 bases). The CDR3 runs to 16 residues. Germline V gene data show CDR1 as SGDLS and CDR2 as YYNGEE. V lost 3 bases to trimming and J lost 1 base, with 16 bases between them. Here the CDR3 reads CASSARDTLGNTEAFF. The CDR3 DNA follows: TGTGCCAGCAGCGCCCGGGACACCCTGGGGAACACTGAAGCTTTCTTT.

The CDR3 reads CASSSGRLTEAFF. The CDR3 DNA sequence: TGTGCCAGCAGCTCGGGACGGCTAACTGAAGCTTTCTTT. This chain joins TRBV5-4 and TRBJ1-1, with a possible D match to TRBD1 (5 bases). The CDR3 extends over 13 amino acids. Between the trimmed V and J ends, which lost 3 bases and 5 bases, there was a span of 11 bases. CDR1 and CDR2 from the germline V gene are SGHNT and YYREEE (reference sequence).

This clone came up once. The J gene is TRBJ2-1, the V gene TRBV2, with a possible D match to TRBD1 (6 bases). The CDR3 has 15 residues. The germline CDR1 and CDR2 sequences are SNHLY and FYNNEI. Trimming took off 7 bases at V and 6 bases at J, with 19 bases between the two ends. CDR3 sequence: CASTRWDNRGNEQFF. CDR3 sequence (DNA): TGTGCCAGCACACGATGGGACAATCGAGGCAATGAGCAGTTCTTC.

This clone has a single count. The J gene is TRBJ1-1, the V gene TRBV18; the match to TRBD1 covers 8 bases. V lost 2 bases, J lost 7 bases, and 3 bases stayed unmatched. The V gene's germline CDR1 is KGHSH and CDR2 LQKENI. This CDR3 spans 13 amino acids. The CDR3 loop reads CASSPDRGNEAFF. DNA for the CDR3: TGTGCCAGCTCACCAGACAGGGGTAATGAAGCTTTCTTT.

The rearrangement links TRBV24-1 to TRBJ1-1; no firm D call. CDR1 is KGHDR, CDR2 SFDVKD, per germline. This CDR3 comprises 13 residues. Trimming shortened V by 3 bases and J by 2 bases, and 6 bases separated the two germline ends. The CDR3 DNA reads TGTGCCACCAGTGATCCTACCAACACTGAAGCTTTCTTT. Translating it yields CATSDPTNTEAFF.

J is TRBJ2-3 and V is TRBV2; D not resolved. The CDR3 extends over 12 amino acids. Germline V gives CDR1 SNHLY, CDR2 FYNNEI. V dropped 8 bases and J dropped 1 base, with 7 bases sitting between them. The CDR3 spells CASERGTDTQYF. The CDR3 bases are TGTGCCAGCGAGCGAGGCACAGATACGCAGTATTTT.

The rearrangement uses TRBV5-1 and TRBJ2-7, with 7 bases identical to TRBD1. V lost 5 bases to trimming and J lost 3 bases; unmatched junction nucleotides: 5. The CDR3 covers 13 residues. Germline V gives CDR1 SGHRS, CDR2 YFSETQ. Written as DNA, the CDR3 is TGCGCCAGCAGTTCCGACAGGGTCTACGAGCAGTACTTC. The encoded protein is CASSSDRVYEQYF. Combining the CDR3 with reference TRBV5-1 and TRBJ2-7 gives the whole variable domain KAGVTQTPRYLIKTRGQQVTLSCSPISGHRSVSWYQQTPGQGLQFLFEYFSETQRNKGNFPGRFSGRQFSNSRSEMNVSTLELGDSALYLCASSSDRVYEQYFGPGTRLTVT.

The genes are TRBV21-1 and TRBJ1-1. TRBV21-1 is a pseudogene segment. The CDR3 runs to 16 residues. CDR3 region: CASSNPLEVMNTEAFF. The CDR3 DNA reads as TGTGCCAGCAGCAATCCCCTTGAGGTGATGAACACTGAAGCTTTCTTT.

The genes are TRBV24-1 and TRBJ1-3, with 7 bases identical to TRBD1. Per the germline V gene, CDR1 is KGHDR and CDR2 is SFDVKD. CDR3 length: 14 amino acids. The trim removed 2 bases at V and 12 bases at J, leaving 9 bases unmatched. CDR3 sequence reads: CATSDWDSTQGIYF. The CDR3, as DNA: TGTGCCACCAGTGATTGGGACAGCACTCAAGGCATATATTTT.

This CDR3 reads CASSVGGQGNSPLHF. The CDR3 bases are TGTGCCAGCAGCGTAGGGGGACAGGGTAATTCACCCCTCCACTTT. This chain links TRBV9 with TRBJ1-6, with 9 bases that match TRBD1. The CDR3 sequence is 15 residues long. The J segment lost 6 bases and the V segment lost 0 bases, leaving 1 base of the junction unmatched. Germline CDR1 and CDR2: SGDLS and YYNGEE.

V gene TRBV7-9 combines with J gene TRBJ1-2; D may be TRBD1 (5 bases). Trimming left V 8 bases short and J 4 bases short, with 17 bases between. Germline CDR1 SEHNR, CDR2 FQNEAQ (reference sequence). The CDR3 extends over 14 amino acids. The CDR3 DNA reads as TGTGCCAGCGCCCCCAGGGTATTCAGCTATGGCTACACCTTC. Translating it yields CASAPRVFSYGYTF.

A remark on this clone: The germline gene is not matched at one end of the junction; a read error may be the cause. The J gene is TRBJ2-5, the V gene TRBV4-1, with D hard to call. This CDR3 region has 13 residues. Germline V gene data show CDR1 as MGHRA and CDR2 as YSYEKL. Written as DNA, the CDR3 is TGCGCCAGCAGCCAAAGCGAGAAGACGGTTTTGCACTTC. As protein: CASSQSEKTVLHF.

V gene TRBV10-2 combines with J gene TRBJ1-5; unclear D gene. Deletions cut 2 bases from V and 0 bases from J, with 8 bases between. The CDR3 extends over 15 amino acids. Looked up from germline, CDR1 is WSHSY and CDR2 is SAAADI. In DNA form, the CDR3 reads TGCGCCAGCAGTGAGGCCACAGCTAGCAATCAGCCCCAGCATTTT. Translating gives CASSEATASNQPQHF.

The chain joins TRBV7-2 to TRBJ2-3; D is unclear. Germline values: CDR1 SGHTA, CDR2 FQGNSA. The length of the CDR3 is 14 residues. V shed 2 bases and J shed 4 bases, with 10 bases lying between them. For the CDR3, the DNA is TGTGCCAGCAGCTTACAATTTCAGGCAGATACGCAGTATTTT. It codes for CASSLQFQADTQYF. Based on the CDR3 plus reference TRBV7-2 and TRBJ2-3, the full variable domain is GAGVSQSPSNKVTEKGKDVELRCDPISGHTALYWYRQSLGQGLEFLIYFQGNSAPDKSGLPSDRFSAERTGGSVSTLTIQRTQQEDSAVYLCASSLQFQADTQYFGPGTRLTVL.

The table lists this clone with many counts. The rearrangement links TRBV4-2 to TRBJ2-1; TRBD2 aligns across 11 bases. The CDR3 contains 16 residues. CDR1 and CDR2 (germline): LGHNA, YNFKEQ. The J segment lost 10 bases and the V segment lost 0 bases, leaving 8 bases of the junction unmatched. The CDR3 reads CASSQEGTSGSEEQFF. CDR3 nucleotide sequence: TGTGCCAGCAGCCAAGAAGGCACTAGCGGGAGTGAGGAGCAGTTCTTC.

With respect to this clone: The DNA is omitted, as the CDR3 cannot be located on it reliably, and the CDR3 follows TCRdb's listing. V and J are TRBV4-2 and TRBJ1-5; the D call of TRBD1 is as the table states it, not checked on the DNA. Germline loops: CDR1 LGHNA, CDR2 YNFKEQ. The CDR3 length equals 19 residues, ends included. CDR3 sequence reads: CASSHHSGSGQGSNQPQHF.

This clone appeared a few times. This rearrangement joins TRBV18 to TRBJ1-2; the D gene is possibly TRBD1 (5 bases). Trimming stripped 8 bases from V and 9 bases from J, with 16 bases between. Looked up from germline, CDR1 is KGHSH and CDR2 is LQKENI. This CDR3 has 12 residues. CDR3 nucleotide sequence: TGTGCCAGCCACGGGACGGTTTTGAGCTACACCTTC. Translated: CASHGTVLSYTF.

This sequence joins TRBV23-1 and TRBJ1-5; 7 bases fit TRBD1. TRBV23-1 is sorted into the ORF group, with uncertain function. This CDR3 has 18 amino acids. V lost 0 bases and J lost 0; bases outside the gene matches: 8. The CDR3 protein is CASSQSGTAPYSNQPQHF. Written as DNA, the CDR3 is TGCGCCAGCAGTCAATCGGGGACAGCTCCTTATAGCAATCAGCCCCAGCATTTT.

V and J are TRBV5-1 and TRBJ1-1, with D hard to call. The CDR3 sequence is 15 residues long. The germline V and J ends were trimmed by 1 base and 1 base, with 11 bases remaining between them. Per germline, CDR1 SGHRS and CDR2 YFSETQ. DNA of the CDR3: TGCGCCAGCAGCTTGATGTCCAGCGCGAACACTGAAGCTTTCTTT. This encodes CASSLMSSANTEAFF.

The genes are TRBV7-8 and TRBJ1-5; 11 nucleotides line up with TRBD1. Trimming removed 3 bases from V and 7 bases from J; junction bases left unmatched: 2. CDR1 and CDR2 (germline): SGHVS, FQNEAQ. CDR3 size: 14 residues. CDR3 coding DNA: TGTGCCAGCAGCTTGGGGGACAGGGGGCAGCCCCAGCATTTT. It codes for CASSLGDRGQPQHF.

This chain joins TRBV7-2 and TRBJ1-4; 7 positions match TRBD1. Germline CDR1 SGHTA, CDR2 FQGNSA. This CDR3 region has 16 residues. Trimming removed 5 bases from V and 5 bases from J; junction bases left unmatched: 11. Written as DNA, the CDR3 is TGTGCCAGCAGCACGCGATCCGGGACAGTAAATGAAAAACTGTTTTTT. Translated: CASSTRSGTVNEKLFF.

The genes are TRBV25-1 and TRBJ2-3, with a weak D call TRBD1 (5 bases). Deletions cut 7 bases from V and 5 bases from J, with 7 bases between. The CDR3 is 11 residues long. Germline values: CDR1 MGHDK, CDR2 SYGVNS. CDR3 DNA: TGTGCCAGCACAGGGATAGATACGCAGTATTTT. As protein: CASTGIDTQYF. Complete variable domain (other parts from reference TRBV25-1 and TRBJ2-3): EADIYQTPRYLVIGTGKKITLECSQTMGHDKMYWYQQDPGMELHLIHYSYGVNSTEKGDLSSESTVSRIRTEHFPLTLESARPSHTSQYLCASTGIDTQYFGPGTRLTVL.

In its sample, this clone was seen a few times. The genes are TRBV7-2 and TRBJ1-4; possible D gene TRBD1, 6 bases. Germline lookup yields CDR1 SGHTA and CDR2 FQGNSA. Trimming removed 5 bases at V and 0 bases at J, with 10 bases between. CDR3 length: 15 amino acids. The DNA for the CDR3 is TGTGCCAGCAGCCCAGGGGATACAACTAATGAAAAACTGTTTTTT. Translated: CASSPGDTTNEKLFF.

This clone was detected only a few times. The gene calls are TRBV4-3 and TRBJ1-2; no reliable D call. Per germline, CDR1 LGHNA and CDR2 YSLEER. The ends were cut back, 4 bases at V and 6 bases at J, with 12 bases in the middle. The CDR3 has 13 amino acids. The DNA of the CDR3 is TGCGCCAGCAGCCCCGGCCCTGGGAATGGCTACACCTTC. Translation: CASSPGPGNGYTF.

This rearrangement joins TRBV5-1 to TRBJ1-5; TRBD1 is a possible D gene (6 bases). Germline CDR1 reads SGHRS; CDR2 reads YFSETQ. Trimming took 4 bases from V and 2 from J, leaving 16 bases between them. The CDR3 runs to 16 residues. CDR3 sequence (DNA): TGCGCCAGCAGCCCCCGAGGGGGGCTGGGCAATCAGCCCCAGCATTTT. Amino acids: CASSPRGGLGNQPQHF.

This rearrangement joins TRBV30 to TRBJ1-5; D unclear. Germline V gene sequence: CDR1 GTSNPN, CDR2 SVGIG (reference sequence). This CDR3 has 12 amino acids. V lost 0 bases to trimming and J lost 11 bases, with 11 bases between them. The CDR3 loop is CAWSVSASAQHF. CDR3 sequence (DNA): TGTGCCTGGAGTGTATCGGCTTCGGCCCAGCATTTT.

The chain employs TRBV18 and TRBJ1-4; 7 bases fit TRBD1. The germline gives CDR1 KGHSH, CDR2 LQKENI. This CDR3 spans 14 amino acids. V lost 5 bases to trimming and J lost 8 bases; unmatched junction nucleotides: 8. This CDR3 is CASSFTGADEKLFF. The CDR3 nucleotides read TGTGCCAGCTCATTCACAGGGGCCGACGAAAAACTGTTTTTT.

This chain links TRBV5-8 with TRBJ1-5; D possibly corresponds to TRBD1 (5 bases). V lost 0 bases to trimming and J lost 3 bases, with 13 bases between them. CDR1 and CDR2 (germline): SGHTS, YDEGEE. The CDR3 is made up of 16 amino acids. CDR3: CASSLDLGPINQPQHF. The DNA for the CDR3 is TGTGCCAGCAGCTTGGATTTGGGACCGATCAATCAGCCCCAGCATTTT.

The rearrangement joins TRBV6-1 to TRBJ2-3; D remains ambiguous. This CDR3 is built from 13 residues. Germline CDR1 is MNHNS and CDR2 is SASEGT. Deletions cut 2 bases from V and 2 bases from J, with 5 bases between. CDR3 sequence (DNA): TGTGCCAGCAGTGAAAGGTCCACAGATACGCAGTATTTT. Its protein product is CASSERSTDTQYF.

The V gene is TRBV5-1, the J gene TRBJ2-1; 16 bases are a match to TRBD2. Germline loops: CDR1 SGHRS, CDR2 YFSETQ. The length of the CDR3 is 17 residues. Losses at the gene ends were 4 bases for V and 8 bases for J; bases not matched to a gene: 9. In nucleotides, the CDR3 is TGCGCCAGCAGCCCGGGGACTAGCGGGAGGGCCTTTGATGAGCAGTTCTTC. Protein product: CASSPGTSGRAFDEQFF.